These 28 T cell receptor beta chains were all obtained from the same sample, sequenced in a study of somatic mutations in cytotoxic T cells in rheumatoid arthritis. Profiling relied on immunoSEQ multiplex PCR, and the TCRdb table lists in-frame clones only, not all of them. The table lists around 20,000 clones, 65% to 70% of them singletons, with 15% to 20% in the top ten. The source material was CD8+ T cells sorted from blood. These receptors came from an adult with rheumatoid arthritis.

This clone is a singleton in its sample. The chain links TRBV7-8 to TRBJ2-2; 11 positions match TRBD1. This CDR3 contains 19 residues. Trimming removed 5 bases from V and 8 bases from J; junction bases left unmatched: 19. The germline V gene has CDR1 SGHVS and CDR2 FQNEAQ. CDR3 region: CASSRGQGAWVDDFGELFF. The CDR3, as DNA: TGTGCCAGCAGCCGAGGACAGGGGGCTTGGGTTGATGATTTTGGGGAGCTGTTTTTT.

The chain couples TRBV29-1 to TRBJ2-7; TRBD1 aligns across 10 bases. The germline CDR1 and CDR2 sequences are SQVTM and ANQGSEA. CDR3 size: 14 residues. The V segment lost 4 bases and the J segment 1 base; nucleotides outside the gene matches: 4. Written as DNA, the CDR3 is TGCAGCGTTGGGGGGGGACAGGGGTCCTACGAGCAGTACTTC. Amino acid sequence: CSVGGGQGSYEQYF.

The V call is TRBV2, the J call TRBJ2-1; TRBD1 matches 8 bases. The germline V gene has CDR1 SNHLY and CDR2 FYNNEI. CDR3 size: 13 residues. V lost 6 bases, J lost 9 bases, and 7 bases stayed unmatched. The CDR3 sequence is CASRDGQGGEQFF. The CDR3 DNA follows: TGTGCCAGCAGGGACGGACAGGGTGGTGAGCAGTTCTTC.

The chain links TRBV27 to TRBJ2-2; D gene uncertain. V gave up 3 bases and J gave up 5 bases, with 7 bases separating them. The CDR3 loop spans 13 amino acids. Germline V gene data show CDR1 as MNHEY and CDR2 as SMNVEV (reference sequence). The CDR3 loop reads CASSFGRTGELFF. The CDR3 nucleotides read TGTGCCAGCAGTTTTGGTCGGACCGGGGAGCTGTTTTTT.

A few counts support this clone. The rearrangement uses TRBV5-5 and TRBJ1-3; 9 nucleotides match TRBD1. This CDR3 comprises 15 residues. Germline V CDR1 and CDR2: SGHKS, YYEKEE (reference sequence). The junction had 9 bases not matched to a gene; V was cut back by 9 bases and J by 2 bases. The CDR3 nucleotides are TGTGCCACCTCAGGACAGGGGAGTACTGGAAACACCATATATTTT. Protein product: CATSGQGSTGNTIYF.

The chain uses TRBV6-5 and TRBJ2-5; D may be TRBD1 (6 bases). Germline lookup yields CDR1 MNHEY and CDR2 SVGAGI. This CDR3 contains 14 residues. V lost 0 bases and J 5 bases, leaving 10 bases between the germline ends. CDR3 in amino acids: CASSYSTGSETQYF. The CDR3 region has the DNA TGTGCCAGCAGTTACTCTACAGGGTCCGAGACCCAGTACTTC.

The chain has TRBV19 and TRBJ1-5; the match to TRBD1 covers 8 bases. Germline CDR1 is LNHDA and CDR2 is SQIVND (reference sequence). The CDR3 loop spans 15 amino acids. J was trimmed by 3 bases and V by 5 bases; bases with no gene match: 6. CDR3 loop: CASSSDRGPNQPQHF. DNA of the CDR3: TGTGCCAGTAGTTCTGACAGGGGCCCCAATCAGCCCCAGCATTTT.

This clone was found a few times. The rearrangement links TRBV30 to TRBJ2-2; possibly TRBD2 for D (7 bases). There are 12 residues in the CDR3. Trimming removed 2 bases at V and 13 bases at J, with 14 bases between. Germline CDR1 is GTSNPN and CDR2 is SVGIG (reference sequence). CDR3 nucleotides: TGTGCCTGGAGTCCTCACAGGGAGGGGCTGTTTTTT. Its protein is CAWSPHREGLFF.

The CDR3 is CASSSRTGPWQYF. The CDR3 coding sequence is TGTGCCAGCAGCTCCCGGACAGGGCCATGGCAGTACTTC. The chain carries TRBV7-9 and TRBJ2-7; TRBD1 aligns across 8 bases. Germline V gene data show CDR1 as SEHNR and CDR2 as FQNEAQ (reference sequence). V lost 4 bases to trimming and J lost 9 bases; unmatched junction nucleotides: 8. CDR3 size: 13 residues.

The J gene is TRBJ1-6, the V gene TRBV30, with 9 bases aligning to TRBD1. This CDR3 region has 12 residues. Germline V lookup: CDR1 GTSNPN, CDR2 SVGIG (reference sequence). The V gene end was trimmed by 5 bases and the J gene end by 9 bases; junction bases not matched to a gene: 2. The chain's CDR3 is CAWGQGSSPLHF. The CDR3 DNA is TGTGCCTGGGGACAGGGGAGTTCACCCCTCCACTTT.

The chain links TRBV15 to TRBJ2-1, with D perhaps TRBD1 (6 bases). CDR1 and CDR2 (germline): LNHNV, YYDKDF (reference sequence). V was pared by 3 bases and J by 6 bases, with 12 bases between. CDR3 length equals 14 residues. The CDR3 nucleotides are TGTGCCACCAGCAGTTCTACAGGGACCAATGAGCAGTTCTTC. This gives the protein CATSSSTGTNEQFF. Filled out from reference TRBV15 and TRBJ2-1, the complete variable domain reads DAMVIQNPRYQVTQFGKPVTLSCSQTLNHNVMYWYQQKSSQAPKLLFHYYDKDFNNEADTPDNFQSRRPNTSFCFLDIRSPGLGDTAMYLCATSSSTGTNEQFFGPGTRLTVL.

Relative to its sample, this clone is medium-sized (0.01 to 0.1%). This sequence joins TRBV4-1 and TRBJ1-5, with D possibly being TRBD1 (5 bases). Germline V gene lookup returns CDR1 MGHRA and CDR2 YSYEKL. The CDR3 contains 15 residues. V was shortened by 4 bases and J by 2 bases, with 12 bases between the two germline ends. CDR3 in DNA: TGCGCCAGCAGCCCCTCGCCGGGGGGCAATCAGCCCCAGCATTTT. Translating it yields CASSPSPGGNQPQHF.

The rearrangement links TRBV25-1 to TRBJ2-2, with D uncertain. The germline V and J ends were trimmed by 8 bases and 3 bases, with 10 bases remaining between them. Germline V gene sequence: CDR1 MGHDK, CDR2 SYGVNS. This CDR3 comprises 13 residues. CDR3 in amino acids: CASLDEDTGELFF. As DNA, the CDR3 is TGTGCCAGCCTGGACGAGGACACCGGGGAGCTGTTTTTT.

The CDR3 DNA reads as TGTGCCAGCAGTTACCAGGGATCGGGCACAGATACGCAGTATTTT. Translation: CASSYQGSGTDTQYF. The V call is TRBV6-5, the J call TRBJ2-3, with a weak D call TRBD1 (5 bases). Germline V gives CDR1 MNHEY, CDR2 SVGAGI. Trimming took 2 bases from V and 1 from J, leaving 10 bases between them. This CDR3 is 15 amino acids long.

This chain joins TRBV10-3 and TRBJ2-5; no firm D call. The CDR3 is made up of 12 amino acids. The germline V and J ends were trimmed by 3 bases and 2 bases, with 4 bases remaining between them. Germline loops: CDR1 ENHRY, CDR2 SYGVKD. CDR3 region: CAISDPQETQYF. DNA of the CDR3: TGTGCCATCAGTGACCCTCAAGAGACCCAGTACTTC.

CDR3 protein: CASSLGLEEETQYF. In nucleotides, the CDR3 is TGCGCCAGCAGCTTGGGTCTAGAGGAAGAGACCCAGTACTTC. The chain combines TRBV5-1 with TRBJ2-5, with D unresolved. Trimming took off 0 bases at V and 3 bases at J, with 9 bases between the two ends. In germline, CDR1 is SGHRS, CDR2 YFSETQ. The CDR3 totals 14 residues.

V and J are TRBV9 and TRBJ1-4; D is undetermined. The ends were cut back, 0 bases at V and 8 bases at J, with 8 bases in the middle. The V gene's germline CDR1 is SGDLS and CDR2 YYNGEE. This CDR3 region has 13 residues. CDR3 nucleotide sequence: TGTGCCAGCAGCGTAGGTGGTGGGGAAAAACTGTTTTTT. It is translated as CASSVGGGEKLFF.

V is TRBV4-1 and J is TRBJ1-2; 7 nucleotides agree with TRBD1. The CDR3 has 13 residues. In germline, CDR1 is MGHRA, CDR2 YSYEKL. The V gene end was trimmed by 4 bases and the J gene end by 3 bases; junction bases not matched to a gene: 2. The CDR3 DNA is TGCGCCAGCAGCCGGGACAGCTACTATGGCTACACCTTC. Residues: CASSRDSYYGYTF.

The V call is TRBV15, the J call TRBJ1-5; a weak D match, TRBD1 (6 bases). Trimming left V 4 bases short and J 5 bases short, with 12 bases between. The length of the CDR3 is 14 residues. The germline V gene encodes CDR1 LNHNV and CDR2 YYDKDF (reference sequence). CDR3 nucleotide sequence: TGTGCCACCAGCATGTCAGGGGCCCATCAGCCCCAGCATTTT. Translated: CATSMSGAHQPQHF.

This clone appeared a few times. The chain employs TRBV9 and TRBJ2-2, with TRBD1 matching over 9 bases. The CDR3 loop spans 16 amino acids. V shed 3 bases and J 6 bases; nucleotides not matched to a gene: 9. Germline CDR1 and CDR2: SGDLS and YYNGEE. CDR3 in amino acids: CASSGTGESRAGELFF. The CDR3 coding sequence is TGTGCCAGCAGCGGGACAGGGGAGTCTCGGGCCGGGGAGCTGTTTTTT.

In this sample, this clone turned up a few times. V is TRBV7-9 and J is TRBJ2-7, with TRBD2 matching 7 bases. The J segment lost 1 base and the V segment lost 5 bases, leaving 14 bases of the junction unmatched. The CDR3 is 17 residues long. Germline-derived CDR1 and CDR2 are SEHNR and FQNEAQ (reference sequence). CDR3 DNA: TGTGCCAGCAGCCCGGCGGGGTCTAGCGGTCGATCCTACGAGCAGTACTTC. Protein sequence: CASSPAGSSGRSYEQYF.

J is TRBJ2-2 and V is TRBV6-5, with 7 positions matching TRBD2. Germline V lookup: CDR1 MNHEY, CDR2 SVGAGI. The V gene end was trimmed by 6 bases and the J gene end by 3 bases; junction bases not matched to a gene: 7. The CDR3 extends over 15 amino acids. In nucleotides, the CDR3 is TGTGCCAGCAGCCATAGCGGGCCGGACACCGGGGAGCTGTTTTTT. This encodes CASSHSGPDTGELFF.

V usage is TRBV19 and J usage is TRBJ2-2, with TRBD1 matching over 9 bases. Germline loops: CDR1 LNHDA, CDR2 SQIVND (reference sequence). The ends lost 10 bases at V and 6 bases at J; junction bases unmatched: 6. This CDR3 region has 13 residues. The CDR3 DNA is TGTGCCACTGGGACAGGGAGGGCCGGGGAGCTGTTTTTT. Its protein product is CATGTGRAGELFF.

In its sample, this clone was seen a few times. This chain joins TRBV19 and TRBJ1-5; 8 positions agree with TRBD1. The germline CDR1 and CDR2 sequences are LNHDA and SQIVND (reference sequence). V gave up 4 bases and J gave up 4 bases; unmatched junction bases: 6. The CDR3 has 15 amino acids. CDR3 sequence reads: CASSTDREGNQPQHF. The CDR3 DNA follows: TGTGCCAGTAGTACGGACAGGGAGGGAAATCAGCCCCAGCATTTT.

The rearrangement uses TRBV10-1 and TRBJ2-1, with D hard to call. Germline V gives CDR1 WNHNN, CDR2 SYGVQD (reference sequence). Trimming removed 3 bases at V and 10 bases at J, with 7 bases between. The CDR3 extends over 11 amino acids. This chain's CDR3 is CASSDLGEQFF. CDR3 in DNA: TGCGCCAGCAGTGACCTTGGGGAGCAGTTCTTC.

The rearrangement links TRBV28 to TRBJ2-2; D is uncertain. The CDR3 has 13 residues. V lost 4 bases and J lost 1, with 4 bases in between. Germline V gives CDR1 MDHEN, CDR2 SYDVKM. CDR3 bases: TGTGCCAGCAGTTCCCAGAACACCGGGGAGCTGTTTTTT. Translating it yields CASSSQNTGELFF.

The gene calls are TRBV5-4 and TRBJ1-2; TRBD1 matches 8 bases. The CDR3 is made up of 14 amino acids. The germline V gene has CDR1 SGHNT and CDR2 YYREEE (reference sequence). Trimming took 4 bases from V and 6 from J; bases not matched to a gene: 8. The CDR3 DNA reads as TGTGCCAGCAGCCCAGGACAGGGCTCTCATGGCTACACCTTC. This sequence encodes CASSPGQGSHGYTF.

Relative to its sample, this clone is medium-sized. In DNA, the CDR3 is TGTGCCAGTAGTATAATGGGGGCAAATCAGCCCCAGCATTTT. Amino acid sequence: CASSIMGANQPQHF. The gene calls are TRBV19 and TRBJ1-5, with D possibly being TRBD1 (6 bases). The CDR3 is 14 amino acids. The V end lost 2 bases, the J end lost 4 bases, and 9 bases lay between the germline ends. The germline V gene encodes CDR1 LNHDA and CDR2 SQIVND (reference sequence).